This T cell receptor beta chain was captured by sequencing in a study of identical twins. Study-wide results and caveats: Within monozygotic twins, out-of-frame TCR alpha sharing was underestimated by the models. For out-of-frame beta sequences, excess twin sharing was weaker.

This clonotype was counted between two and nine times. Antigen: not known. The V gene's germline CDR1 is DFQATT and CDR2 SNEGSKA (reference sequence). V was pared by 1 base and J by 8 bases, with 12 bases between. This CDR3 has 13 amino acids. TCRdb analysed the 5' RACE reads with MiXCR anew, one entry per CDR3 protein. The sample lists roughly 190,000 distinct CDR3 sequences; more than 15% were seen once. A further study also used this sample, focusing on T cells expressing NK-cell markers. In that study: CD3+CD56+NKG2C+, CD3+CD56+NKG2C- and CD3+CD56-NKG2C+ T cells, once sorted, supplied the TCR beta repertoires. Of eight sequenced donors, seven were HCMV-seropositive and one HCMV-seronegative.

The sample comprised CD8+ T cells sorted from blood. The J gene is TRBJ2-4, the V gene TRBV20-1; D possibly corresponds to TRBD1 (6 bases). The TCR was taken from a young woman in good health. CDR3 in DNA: TGCAGTGCTAGAGTAACAGGGAGTGACATTCAGTACTTC. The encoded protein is CSARVTGSDIQYF.